The rows below give T cell receptor beta chains drawn from one sample of a study of T-cell memory formation after mild COVID-19. Each CDR3 protein gets one entry after TCRdb re-called the 5' RACE reads with MiXCR. The table has about 29,000 distinct CDR3 sequences, less than 15% seen once. The specimen was PBMCs or a T cell subset sorted from them (not recorded which). Every receptor here comes from an adult woman who had mild COVID-19 (a few samples of this study predate the infection). Cell type and time point are not known. CDR3s include the opening cysteine and the closing phenylalanine or tryptophan. Fields, in order: clone size, V gene, J gene, D gene, CDR3 protein, CDR3 DNA. D genes are given only for firm matches. Only part of the rows carry a size: once, few, many, or a class if the clone is expanded.

many	TRBV20-1	TRBJ2-1	TRBD2	CSARVYGGAHNEQFF	TGCAGTGCTAGAGTTTACGGGGGGGCCCACAATGAGCAGTTCTTC
many	TRBV2	TRBJ2-5	NA	CASSQQETQYF	TGTGCCAGCAGCCAGCAAGAGACCCAGTACTTC
many	TRBV6-4	TRBJ2-1	TRBD2	CASSGTSGSYNEQFF	TGTGCCAGCAGTGGGACTAGCGGCTCCTACAATGAGCAGTTCTTC
many	TRBV12-3/TRBV12-4	TRBJ1-2	TRBD1	CASSRSGRDRGADGYTF	TGTGCCAGCAGTCGCTCGGGAAGGGACAGGGGAGCGGATGGCTACACCTTC
NA	TRBV12-3/TRBV12-4	TRBJ2-1	TRBD1	CASSLSGTGVDEQFF	TGTGCCAGCAGTCTCTCCGGGACAGGGGTTGATGAGCAGTTCTTC
many	TRBV4-3	TRBJ1-1	TRBD1	CASSRRQGTDHMNTEAFF	TGCGCCAGCAGCCGCCGACAGGGGACAGACCATATGAACACTGAAGCTTTCTTT
many	TRBV12-3/TRBV12-4	TRBJ1-2	NA	CATSRLRRNYGYTF	TGTGCCACCTCTAGATTGAGGAGAAACTATGGCTACACCTTC
many	TRBV18	TRBJ2-5	NA	CASSPQYQETQYF	TGTGCCAGCTCACCACAGTACCAAGAGACCCAGTACTTC
many	TRBV6-2/TRBV6-3	TRBJ1-4	NA	CASSYEGRLATNEKLFF	TGTGCCAGCAGTTACGAGGGACGACTCGCAACTAATGAAAAACTGTTTTTT
many	TRBV4-1	TRBJ1-2	TRBD1	CASSEAGIKTGAGYTF	TGCGCCAGCAGCGAAGCCGGAATAAAGACAGGGGCTGGCTACACCTTC
many	TRBV6-5	TRBJ2-1	NA	CASRLINEQFF	TGTGCCAGCAGACTGATTAATGAGCAGTTCTTC